The 2 T cell receptor beta chains reported below all come from one sample, sequenced in a study of CD8 T cells in Susac syndrome. When the RNA was reverse transcribed, random hexamers were used with an input of roughly 0.5 to 1 ug. Via MiXCR, TCRdb re-called the immunoSEQ multiplex PCR reads, giving one row per CDR3 protein. Of around 140,000 distinct CDR3 sequences listed, more than 85% were seen once; the top ten hold 0.13% to 0.15%. The sequencing sample was made of CD4+ T cells from PBMCs. The receptors stem from a human donor with Susac syndrome.

The chain uses TRBV18 and TRBJ1-2; D call uncertain. CDR3 size: 16 residues. The germline V gene encodes CDR1 KGHSH and CDR2 LQKENI. Trimming removed 0 bases from V and 2 bases from J, with 13 bases in between. This CDR3 is CASSPPKEKGNYGYTF. In DNA, the CDR3 is TGTGCCAGCTCACCACCCAAGGAAAAAGGGAACTATGGCTACACCTTC. The whole variable domain, filled in from reference TRBV18 and TRBJ1-2, reads NAGVMQNPRHLVRRRGQEARLRCSPMKGHSHVYWYRQLPEEGLKFMVYLQKENIIDESGMPKERFSAEFPKEGPSILRIQQVVRGDSAAYFCASSPPKEKGNYGYTFGSGTRLTVV.

The chain has TRBV3-1 and TRBJ2-3; no clear D. CDR1 LGHDT and CDR2 YNNKEL come from the germline V gene (reference sequence). Trimming took off 1 base at V and 2 bases at J, with 7 bases between the two ends. This CDR3 region has 14 residues. CDR3 DNA sequence: TGTGCCAGCAGCCAAGTTCTCTTCACAGATACGCAGTATTTT. This sequence encodes CASSQVLFTDTQYF.